This TCR beta chain came from a study of T cell changes during pregnancy in multiple sclerosis. The method was immunoSEQ multiplex PCR; TCRdb's version includes in-frame clones alone and lacks a portion of them. The table lists about 59,000 clones, around nine tenths of them singletons. The ends lost 3 bases at V and 3 bases at J; junction bases unmatched: 1. The CDR3 extends over 13 amino acids. The V gene's germline CDR1 is SGHDN and CDR2 FVKESK. This chain connects TRBV14 to TRBJ1-1; 7 nucleotides match TRBD1. The clonotype comes from a female donor in good health, enrolled as a control in a pregnancy study. The sequencing used peripheral blood, collected in the third trimester of pregnancy. The CDR3 reads CASSQGQHTEAFF. CDR3 nucleotide sequence: TGTGCCAGCAGCCAGGGACAGCACACTGAAGCTTTCTTT.